The rows below give T cell receptor beta chains drawn from one sample of a study of blood T cell repertoires in COVID-19. The table came from immunoSEQ multiplex PCR; TCRdb's copy has only in-frame clones and leaves some out. Of around 49,000 clones listed, more than 75% are singletons. The specimen sequenced was PBMCs or T cells enriched from blood (not recorded which). These TCRs come from a woman aged 50 to 60 with acute COVID-19. Both conserved end residues are part of each CDR3. Fields, in order: V gene, D gene, J gene, clone size, CDR3 DNA, CDR3 protein. D genes are given only for firm matches. Size is stated for part of the rows, as once, few or many counts, or as a class when the clone is expanded.

v_call: TRBV9
d_call: TRBD1
j_call: TRBJ1-4
clone_size: -
cdr3_nt: TGTGCCAGCAGCGTGACGGGACAGAGGACAACTAATGAAAAACTGTTTTTT
cdr3_aa: CASSVTGQRTTNEKLFF

v_call: TRBV3-1/TRBV3-2
d_call: -
j_call: TRBJ2-7
clone_size: -
cdr3_nt: TGTGCCAGCTCCGGACTCCGTGGCGAGCAGTACTTC
cdr3_aa: CASSGLRGEQYF

v_call: TRBV28
d_call: -
j_call: TRBJ1-2
clone_size: -
cdr3_nt: TGTGCCAGCAGCCCCCCACAGGATTACTATGGCTACACCTTC
cdr3_aa: CASSPPQDYYGYTF

v_call: TRBV29-1
d_call: -
j_call: TRBJ1-2
clone_size: -
cdr3_nt: TGCAGCGTTGGGGCAGCCGATGGCTACACCTTC
cdr3_aa: CSVGAADGYTF

v_call: TRBV29-1
d_call: TRBD1
j_call: TRBJ2-1
clone_size: -
cdr3_nt: TGCAGCGTTGATGGTTCTCAGGGACAGGATGAGCAGTTCTTC
cdr3_aa: CSVDGSQGQDEQFF

v_call: TRBV28
d_call: -
j_call: TRBJ2-5
clone_size: -
cdr3_nt: TGTGCCAGCAGTACGACGGGACTTTTACAAGAGACCCAGTACTTC
cdr3_aa: CASSTTGLLQETQYF

v_call: TRBV5-8
d_call: TRBD1
j_call: TRBJ2-1
clone_size: -
cdr3_nt: TGTGCCAGCAGCCGGACAGGGCTCTCCTACAATGAGCAGTTCTTC
cdr3_aa: CASSRTGLSYNEQFF

v_call: TRBV7-9
d_call: TRBD1
j_call: TRBJ1-1
clone_size: -
cdr3_nt: TGTGCCAGCAGCTTATCCGGGACAGCGAACACTGAAGCTTTCTTT
cdr3_aa: CASSLSGTANTEAFF

v_call: TRBV10-2
d_call: -
j_call: TRBJ2-7
clone_size: -
cdr3_nt: TGCGCCAGCAGTGGAGCGTACAATAATCCGTACGAGCAGTACTTC
cdr3_aa: CASSGAYNNPYEQYF

v_call: TRBV27
d_call: -
j_call: TRBJ1-2
clone_size: -
cdr3_nt: TGTGCCAGCAGTTTACGGCAGGGGTTTGGCTACACCTTC
cdr3_aa: CASSLRQGFGYTF

v_call: TRBV10-1
d_call: TRBD2
j_call: TRBJ2-3
clone_size: -
cdr3_nt: TGCGCCAGCAGTGACCAGCGGGGGCTCACAGATACGCAGTATTTT
cdr3_aa: CASSDQRGLTDTQYF

v_call: TRBV2
d_call: -
j_call: TRBJ2-2
clone_size: -
cdr3_nt: TGTGCCAGCAGCGGTCTCTTAACCGGGGAGCTGTTTTTT
cdr3_aa: CASSGLLTGELFF

v_call: TRBV27
d_call: -
j_call: TRBJ1-1
clone_size: -
cdr3_nt: TGTGCCAGCAGTTTTGGGGCGAACACTGAAGCTTTCTTT
cdr3_aa: CASSFGANTEAFF

v_call: TRBV5-1
d_call: TRBD2
j_call: TRBJ2-3
clone_size: -
cdr3_nt: TGCGCCAGCAGCTTGGTTGCTAGCGGGGGCCTGGATACGCAGTATTTT
cdr3_aa: CASSLVASGGLDTQYF

v_call: TRBV5-5
d_call: -
j_call: TRBJ1-1
clone_size: few
cdr3_nt: TGTGCCAGCAGCTTGCGGGTGAACACTGAAGCTTTCTTT
cdr3_aa: CASSLRVNTEAFF

v_call: TRBV2
d_call: -
j_call: TRBJ1-2
clone_size: -
cdr3_nt: TGTGCCAGCAGAGCGGGAGGCACAGTCACTAACTATGGCTACACCTTC
cdr3_aa: CASRAGGTVTNYGYTF

v_call: TRBV11-1
d_call: TRBD1
j_call: TRBJ1-2
clone_size: -
cdr3_nt: TGTGCCAGCAGCCACAAGTCGCCGACAGGGTCATATGGCTACACCTTC
cdr3_aa: CASSHKSPTGSYGYTF

v_call: TRBV6-1
d_call: TRBD1
j_call: TRBJ2-5
clone_size: -
cdr3_nt: TGTGCCAGCAGTGAGGGGGTGTCAGGGGGCATCGAGACCCAGTACTTC
cdr3_aa: CASSEGVSGGIETQYF

v_call: TRBV7-3
d_call: -
j_call: TRBJ1-1
clone_size: -
cdr3_nt: TGTGCCAGCAGCTTAAACAGGAACACTGAAGCTTTCTTT
cdr3_aa: CASSLNRNTEAFF

v_call: TRBV6-6
d_call: TRBD1
j_call: TRBJ1-6
clone_size: -
cdr3_nt: TGTGCCAGTCTGGACAGGGGAAATTCACCCCTCCACTTT
cdr3_aa: CASLDRGNSPLHF

v_call: TRBV11-1
d_call: -
j_call: TRBJ2-3
clone_size: -
cdr3_nt: TGTGCCAGCAGCTTAATGGTGACTAGTCTCGCAGATACGCAGTATTTT
cdr3_aa: CASSLMVTSLADTQYF

v_call: TRBV9
d_call: -
j_call: TRBJ2-3
clone_size: -
cdr3_nt: TGTGCCAGCGGGGGGTACACAGATACGCAGTATTTT
cdr3_aa: CASGGYTDTQYF

v_call: TRBV5-5
d_call: -
j_call: TRBJ2-1
clone_size: -
cdr3_nt: TGTGCCAGCAGCTTGGTAACGTTGGGACAAAGGTACAATGAGCAGTTCTTC
cdr3_aa: CASSLVTLGQRYNEQFF

v_call: TRBV7-2
d_call: -
j_call: TRBJ2-2
clone_size: -
cdr3_nt: TGTGCCAGCAGCTTAGCGGGGGGGCTGACCGGGGAGCTGTTTTTT
cdr3_aa: CASSLAGGLTGELFF

v_call: TRBV6-5
d_call: -
j_call: TRBJ1-5
clone_size: few
cdr3_nt: TGTGCCAGCAGTTACGGGGGGATGGGGAGCAATCAGCCCCAGCATTTT
cdr3_aa: CASSYGGMGSNQPQHF

v_call: TRBV5-4
d_call: -
j_call: TRBJ2-3
clone_size: -
cdr3_nt: TGTGCCAGCAGCCCTAAGTTGGGCACAGATACGCAGTATTTT
cdr3_aa: CASSPKLGTDTQYF

v_call: TRBV2
d_call: TRBD1
j_call: TRBJ1-1
clone_size: -
cdr3_nt: TGTGCCAGCAGTGAAGCATTCCACAGGGGAGAGAACACTGAAGCTTTCTTT
cdr3_aa: CASSEAFHRGENTEAFF

v_call: TRBV5-1
d_call: -
j_call: TRBJ1-1
clone_size: -
cdr3_nt: TGCGCCAGCAGCTTGTTTGGCGGAAGGAACACTGAAGCTTTCTTT
cdr3_aa: CASSLFGGRNTEAFF

v_call: TRBV5-6
d_call: TRBD1
j_call: TRBJ1-5
clone_size: once
cdr3_nt: TGTGCCAGCAGCTTGGGTGGGACAGCCATCAATCAGCCCCAGCATTTT
cdr3_aa: CASSLGGTAINQPQHF

v_call: TRBV19
d_call: TRBD2
j_call: TRBJ2-1
clone_size: -
cdr3_nt: TGTGCCACAAAGCGGGGGGTCTACAATGAGCAGTTCTTC
cdr3_aa: CATKRGVYNEQFF

v_call: TRBV14
d_call: -
j_call: TRBJ1-1
clone_size: -
cdr3_nt: TGTGCCAGCAGCCAAGGGCAGGGCACGAGAACTGGGACTGAAGCTTTCTTT
cdr3_aa: CASSQGQGTRTGTEAFF

v_call: TRBV19
d_call: TRBD1
j_call: TRBJ1-5
clone_size: once
cdr3_nt: TGTGCCAGTAGTAGGGGACAGGGGGCAAGCAATCAGCCCCAGCATTTT
cdr3_aa: CASSRGQGASNQPQHF

v_call: TRBV5-8
d_call: -
j_call: TRBJ1-1
clone_size: -
cdr3_nt: TGTGCCAGCAGCTTTTCCGTGAACACTGAAGCTTTCTTT
cdr3_aa: CASSFSVNTEAFF

v_call: TRBV6-5
d_call: TRBD1
j_call: TRBJ1-2
clone_size: once
cdr3_nt: TGTGCCAGCAGTTATTCTCTCTCAGGGGGACGAGGCTACACCTTC
cdr3_aa: CASSYSLSGGRGYTF

v_call: TRBV7-8
d_call: TRBD2
j_call: TRBJ2-3
clone_size: -
cdr3_nt: TGTGCCAGCAGCTCTAGCGGGGGGGCTGGAGATACGCAGTATTTT
cdr3_aa: CASSSSGGAGDTQYF